This entry features one T cell receptor beta chain sequence. Its specific antigen is unknown. No base-level quality is on record; no much larger clone is a single base apart. This sample stems from a study of cytotoxic CD8 clonotypes in ibrutinib-treated CLL (dated by TCRdb to the early 2020s). Context from the whole study: The cohort had about a dozen relapsed/refractory and under 16 treatment-naive patients; roughly 17 were IGHV unmutated. Partial responses were observed in 24 patients and complete responses in 2; after a median follow-up of around 68 months, remission was maintained in approximately 14 patients and progression was observed in approximately 12. Samples at response were collected after a median of 12 months of treatment, with a range of about 6 to 40 months. An average of roughly 250,000 productive templates and 80,000 to 95,000 productive rearrangements was obtained per sample. Longitudinal samples were obtainable from about 30% of the roughly 90 participants in the trial. Cryopreserved peripheral blood mononuclear cells were collected at three points: before therapy, at response, and at either sustained remission or disease progression. All remission and progressive disease samples were collected while patients were still receiving ibrutinib.

As encoded in the germline V gene, CDR1 is SGHTA while CDR2 is FQGNSA. The CDR3 runs 16 residues from the cysteine to the phenylalanine. This entry keeps only the CDR3 DNA: 48 bases, framed from base 1. V loses 5 bases at its end and J loses 12 bases; junction bases beyond the gene matches: 13. Findings and caveats that apply to the study as a whole: Clonality rose at ibrutinib response, remained stable during sustained remission, and dropped back toward baseline at progression. Baseline clonality exceeded that of age-matched healthy donors and correlated strongly with circulating CD8+ T-cell counts. Public clonotypes were rare and either shrank or stayed stable during treatment, and the rise in clonality at ibrutinib response reflected expansion of private clonotypes. Sustained-remission and progressing patients did not have matched sampling times, and lymph node repertoires were not examined.

Each clonotype received, on average, around 10x coverage in deep resolution sequencing performed on a MiSeq, where the target depth lay between 1 in 1 million and 1 in 200,000 T cells. The immunoSEQ hsTCRB Kit was used to generate TCR beta libraries. The authors' analysis ran thus. The data were analyzed with ImmunoSEQ Analyzer and ImmunoSEQ Data Assistant, and V, D and J gene assignments followed IMGT definitions. Clonality, which ranges from 0 to 1, was calculated as one minus the normalized Shannon entropy of productive rearrangement frequencies. Only overrepresented clonotypes making up at least 0.05% of each patient's repertoire were included in the public clonotype analysis. Thirteen age-matched healthy donor repertoires from immuneACCESS were used as controls for clonality. The source is immuneACCESS, and TCRdb retained only in-frame sequences with V and J called. Part of the clones is not carried over; for the studies checked, unresolved V genes explain less than half of this, and the remainder is unexplained. V and J calls and clone size follow that table, whereas D and trimming were derived from the DNA. The sample contains fewer than 90,000 clones, approximately 70% of them found a single time. The top ten clonotypes cover about 5.7% of the sample.

The sample's time point label is to be understood as: about a year on ibrutinib. For TCR beta library preparation, about 2 micrograms of genomic DNA were isolated from cryopreserved PBMCs. Longitudinal blood samples from CLL patients on ibrutinib monotherapy were analyzed using high-throughput TCR beta sequencing. Patients were enrolled in a phase 2 open-label single-center ibrutinib monotherapy trial. Here the chain combines TRBV7-2 and TRBJ2-1, and 13 bases in between align with TRBD2. This clonotype was obtained from a human donor with chronic lymphocytic leukemia. The source material was PBMCs, sampled after 12 months of ibrutinib treatment. For the CDR3, the sequence is CASSRQRTSGGVWQFF. DNA sequence: TGTGCCAGCAGCCGCCAACGGACTAGCGGGGGCGTTTGGCAGTTCTTC.